This T cell receptor (beta chain) came from a study of identifying expanded T cells in peripheral blood. Repertoires were generated with immunoSEQ multiplex PCR, while TCRdb's copy carries only in-frame clones and drops some. The sample lists 75,000 to 95,000 clones; 89% were seen once. Study-level points and caveats: Over two and four weeks, about 15 and 19 clones changed, versus 1.2 between replicates.

The V gene lost 4 bases and the J gene lost 8 bases, with 11 bases spanning the gap. This CDR3 is 13 amino acids long. Germline lookup yields CDR1 SGHTA and CDR2 FQGNSA. A word on this clone: The antigen is not known.

This sequence originates from a person aged 18 to 70 in good health. The chain combines TRBV7-2 with TRBJ1-4; D unclear. The sequenced sample consisted of blood. The DNA of the CDR3 is TGTGCCAGCAGCTGGCGGCCGGGCGAAAAACTGTTTTTT. Amino acid sequence: CASSWRPGEKLFF.